This TCR beta chain derives from a study of blood T cell repertoires in COVID-19. Turning to the study itself: PBMCs, B-cell-depleted T cells, or T cells provided the cDNA or gDNA that made up the material.

Assay used: immunoSEQ multiplex PCR; TCRdb lists only in-frame clones, some missing. Among around 240,000 clones listed, around 84% were seen once. The CDR3 consists of 13 residues. Looked up from germline, CDR1 is SNHLY and CDR2 is FYNNEI. The ends were cut back, 7 bases at V and 2 bases at J, with 10 bases in the middle. The material sequenced was peripheral blood. The receptor comes from a man in his forties or fifties with acute or convalescent COVID-19. V is TRBV2 and J is TRBJ2-3, with TRBD1 as a possible D gene (6 bases). The DNA for the CDR3 is TGTGCCAGCAATCAGGGGAACACAGATACGCAGTATTTT. Amino acids: CASNQGNTDTQYF. Full variable domain (outside the CDR3, taken from reference TRBV2 and TRBJ2-3): EPEVTQTPSHQVTQMGQEVILRCVPISNHLYFYWYRQILGQKVEFLVSFYNNEISEKSEIFDDQFSVERPDGSNFTLKIRSTKLEDSAMYFCASNQGNTDTQYFGPGTRLTVL.